These 27 T cell receptor beta chains originate from one sample sequenced in a study of OX40 agonist ivuxolimab in advanced cancers. The library came from the immunoSEQ multiplex PCR assay. The source is immuneACCESS, and TCRdb retained only in-frame sequences with V and J called. Part of the clones is not carried over; for the studies checked, unresolved V genes explain less than half of this, and the remainder is unexplained. The sample has about 38,000 clones on record, over 60% of them singletons. Around 12% of the sample lies in the top ten. The specimen was CD4+ or CD8+ T cells sorted from blood, collected in a trial of the OX40 agonist ivuxolimab. These TCRs come from an adult with an advanced solid tumor such as melanoma, head and neck, liver or kidney cancer.

This sequence joins TRBV18 and TRBJ2-5; TRBD2 matches 9 bases. This CDR3 is 13 amino acids long. Germline CDR1 KGHSH, CDR2 LQKENI. With 2 bases clipped from V and 10 bases from J, the junction kept 5 bases outside the gene matches. The CDR3 spells CASSPGPSGNQYF. CDR3 nucleotide sequence: TGTGCCAGCTCACCAGGGCCTAGCGGGAACCAGTACTTC.

This CDR3 is CASSDPSYEQYF. In DNA form, the CDR3 reads TGTGCCAGCAGTGACCCCTCGTACGAGCAGTACTTC. V and J are TRBV2 and TRBJ2-7; no definite D call. The CDR3 has 12 amino acids. The V and J ends lost 3 bases and 4 bases respectively, with 7 bases between them. From germline, CDR1 is SNHLY and CDR2 FYNNEI.

The J gene is TRBJ2-3, the V gene TRBV5-1; TRBD2 aligns across 7 bases. V lost 3 bases, J lost 10 bases, and 8 bases stayed unmatched. Germline V gene sequence: CDR1 SGHRS, CDR2 YFSETQ. CDR3 length: 13 amino acids. The CDR3 spells CASSSLGEGSQYF. CDR3 DNA: TGCGCCAGCAGCTCCCTCGGGGAGGGGTCGCAGTATTTT.

The chain is built from TRBV2 and TRBJ1-2; 7 bases map to TRBD1. Germline V gives CDR1 SNHLY, CDR2 FYNNEI. The CDR3 covers 13 residues. The V gene end was trimmed by 4 bases and the J gene end by 2 bases; junction bases not matched to a gene: 1. The CDR3 spells CASSVQGNYGYTF. The CDR3 nucleotides are TGTGCCAGCAGTGTACAGGGGAACTATGGCTACACCTTC.

The chain combines TRBV5-6 with TRBJ2-1; possibly TRBD2 for D (6 bases). Deletions cut 5 bases from V and 3 bases from J, with 15 bases between. Germline V gene sequence: CDR1 SGHDT, CDR2 YYEEEE. The length of the CDR3 is 15 residues. CDR3 bases: TGTGCCAGCAGACACGAAGCGGGCAACTACAATGAGCAGTTCTTC. It encodes CASRHEAGNYNEQFF.

This rearrangement joins TRBV7-2 to TRBJ2-7, with TRBD1 matching over 10 bases. The CDR3 has 12 residues. CDR1 is SGHTA, CDR2 FQGNSA, per germline. V lost 2 bases, J lost 11 bases, and 3 bases stayed unmatched. CDR3 region: CASSLPGQGEYF. The CDR3, as DNA: TGTGCCAGCAGCTTACCAGGACAGGGGGAGTACTTC.

The chain carries TRBV19 and TRBJ1-1; no clear D gene. Germline-derived CDR1 and CDR2 are LNHDA and SQIVND (reference sequence). V lost 9 bases to trimming and J lost 3 bases, with 14 bases between them. CDR3 length: 13 amino acids. The CDR3 DNA is TGTGCCAGCTCCGACAAAGCTTACACTGAAGCTTTCTTT. This sequence encodes CASSDKAYTEAFF.

J is TRBJ2-2 and V is TRBV2; D is uncertain. The CDR3 has 14 residues. Trimming cost V 1 base and J 6 bases, with 9 bases left between them. CDR1 and CDR2 (germline): SNHLY, FYNNEI. The CDR3 loop is CASSEVVSAGELFF. In DNA, the CDR3 is TGTGCCAGCAGTGAAGTAGTCTCAGCCGGGGAGCTGTTTTTT.

The chain recombines TRBV5-4 with TRBJ2-1; 10 bases match TRBD2. The CDR3 runs 15 residues. The germline V gene has CDR1 SGHNT and CDR2 YYREEE (reference sequence). V shed 4 bases and J 7 bases; nucleotides not matched to a gene: 8. CDR3 bases: TGTGCCAGCAGCGCCCGACTAGCGGGCGTGAATGAGCAGTTCTTC. Encoded protein: CASSARLAGVNEQFF.

The chain uses TRBV23-1 and TRBJ2-3; 8 bases align to TRBD2. TRBV23-1 is flagged as an ORF with uncertain function. V gave up 8 bases and J gave up 9 bases; unmatched junction bases: 4. This CDR3 spans 11 amino acids. Here the CDR3 reads CASLSGNTQYF. CDR3 DNA sequence: TGCGCCAGCCTTAGCGGGAACACGCAGTATTTT.

The chain is built from TRBV30 and TRBJ1-3, with D possibly TRBD1 on 5 matching bases. V was cut by 2 bases and J by 0 bases, with 11 bases left in between. Looked up from germline, CDR1 is GTSNPN and CDR2 is SVGIG (reference sequence). The CDR3 runs to 15 residues. The CDR3 is CAWSHRGSSGNTIYF. The CDR3 DNA reads as TGTGCCTGGAGTCACCGGGGGTCCTCTGGAAACACCATATATTTT. The entire variable domain, with the rest obtained from reference TRBV30 and TRBJ1-3, is as follows: SQTIHQWPATLVQPVGSPLSLECTVEGTSNPNLYWYRQAAGRGLQLLFYSVGIGQISSEVPQNLSASRPQDRQFILSSKKLLLSDSGFYLCAWSHRGSSGNTIYFGEGSWLTVV.

The chain recombines TRBV7-8 with TRBJ1-5; a possible D gene is TRBD1 (6 bases). The germline V and J ends were trimmed by 1 base and 2 bases, with 15 bases remaining between them. There are 17 residues in the CDR3. CDR1 and CDR2 (germline): SGHVS, FQNEAQ. CDR3: CASSLGSRGGGNQPQHF. CDR3 nucleotide sequence: TGTGCCAGCAGCTTAGGTTCCCGAGGGGGGGGCAATCAGCCCCAGCATTTT.

The gene calls are TRBV29-1 and TRBJ2-1; possibly TRBD1 for D (5 bases). Germline-derived CDR1 and CDR2 are SQVTM and ANQGSEA. The length of the CDR3 is 15 residues. Trimming shortened V by 4 bases and J by 4 bases, and 17 bases separated the two germline ends. CDR3 amino acids: CSVGGGQSGYNEQFF. For the CDR3, the DNA is TGCAGCGTTGGAGGTGGGCAGTCAGGGTACAATGAGCAGTTCTTC.

A single count supports this clone. J is TRBJ2-1 and V is TRBV28; D not resolved. Trimming took off 7 bases at V and 6 bases at J, with 10 bases between the two ends. This CDR3 spans 12 amino acids. Germline loops: CDR1 MDHEN, CDR2 SYDVKM. CDR3 nucleotides: TGTGCCAGCATCTCCCTAACCAATGAGCAGTTCTTC. The encoded protein is CASISLTNEQFF.

J is TRBJ2-5 and V is TRBV2, with 8 bases that match TRBD1. After removal of 4 bases from V and 5 bases from J, the junction contained 15 bases not matched to a gene. Germline-derived CDR1 and CDR2 are SNHLY and FYNNEI. The CDR3 covers 17 residues. CDR3 region: CASSAPLGTGLTETQYF. CDR3 DNA sequence: TGTGCCAGCAGTGCCCCCTTAGGGACAGGATTGACCGAGACCCAGTACTTC.

The chain employs TRBV7-9 and TRBJ2-7; D gene uncertain. This CDR3 contains 10 residues. Germline V CDR1 and CDR2: SEHNR, FQNEAQ (reference sequence). V lost 5 bases and J 5 bases, leaving 4 bases between the germline ends. The DNA of the CDR3 is TGTGCCAGCAGCCCTAACGAGCAGTACTTC. It is translated as CASSPNEQYF. Looking up the rest from reference TRBV7-9 and TRBJ2-7 gives the full variable domain: DTGVSQNPRHKITKRGQNVTFRCDPISEHNRLYWYRQTLGQGPEFLTYFQNEAQLEKSRLLSDRFSAERPKGSFSTLEIQRTEQGDSAMYLCASSPNEQYFGPGTRLTVT.

The chain employs TRBV18 and TRBJ1-1; no clear D gene. The CDR3 extends over 13 amino acids. The germline CDR1 and CDR2 sequences are KGHSH and LQKENI. With 3 bases removed from V and 4 bases from J, the gap between germline ends came to 9 bases. The CDR3, as DNA: TGTGCCAGCTCACCTGGGGTTGGCACTGAAGCTTTCTTT. It codes for CASSPGVGTEAFF.

The chain couples TRBV6-6 to TRBJ2-5; unclear D gene. This CDR3 is 15 amino acids long. Germline CDR1 MNHNY, CDR2 SVGAGI (reference sequence). The V gene lost 6 bases and the J gene lost 2 bases, with 16 bases spanning the gap. CDR3: CASRRETPKQETQYF. The CDR3 DNA reads TGTGCCAGCAGGCGCGAGACCCCTAAACAAGAGACCCAGTACTTC.

The V and J genes are TRBV6-1 and TRBJ2-5, with 9 bases lining up with TRBD1. Germline loops: CDR1 MNHNS, CDR2 SASEGT. V lost 5 bases and J lost 5; bases outside the gene matches: 6. The length of the CDR3 is 14 residues. The CDR3 here is CASSTGTGSETQYF. The CDR3 region has the DNA TGTGCCAGCAGTACCGGGACAGGGAGCGAGACCCAGTACTTC.

This clone was recorded a few times. V is TRBV6-5 and J is TRBJ1-1, with D unresolved. With 4 bases removed from V and 7 bases from J, the gap between germline ends came to 10 bases. The CDR3 consists of 12 residues. From germline, CDR1 is MNHEY and CDR2 SVGAGI. In DNA form, the CDR3 reads TGTGCCAGCAGTTCCCTCAGTAATGAAGCTTTCTTT. Residues: CASSSLSNEAFF.

The CDR3 DNA reads TGTGCCAGCAGTGGGACGACTAGCGGCAGCACAGATACGCAGTATTTT. As protein: CASSGTTSGSTDTQYF. The genes are TRBV6-1 and TRBJ2-3; 9 bases are a match to TRBD2. After removal of 4 bases from V and 0 bases from J, the junction contained 5 bases not matched to a gene. The CDR3 sequence is 16 residues long. Germline CDR1 and CDR2: MNHNS and SASEGT.

This clone has only a few counts. This chain uses TRBV6-6 with TRBJ2-3, with 10 bases aligning to TRBD2. This CDR3 spans 15 amino acids. Trimming cost V 10 bases and J 2 bases; bases outside gene matches: 9. Looked up from germline, CDR1 is MNHNY and CDR2 is SVGAGI (reference sequence). In DNA form, the CDR3 reads TGTGCCATCACCGCGGGACTAGCGAACACAGATACGCAGTATTTT. It is translated as CAITAGLANTDTQYF.

This clone has a handful of counts. J is TRBJ1-1 and V is TRBV2; D call uncertain. The V end lost 2 bases, the J end lost 11 bases, and 9 bases lay between the germline ends. This CDR3 is built from 11 residues. CDR1 is SNHLY, CDR2 FYNNEI, per germline. The CDR3 DNA sequence: TGTGCCAGCAGTGAATTGATGCGCGCTTTCTTT. This gives the protein CASSELMRAFF.

This sequence joins TRBV28 and TRBJ2-3; D uncertain. Trimming took 6 bases from V and 14 from J, leaving 12 bases between them. The CDR3 has 10 residues. From germline, CDR1 is MDHEN and CDR2 SYDVKM. Written as DNA, the CDR3 is TGTGCCAGCAGCGGACCTTTCTCGTATTTT. Translation: CASSGPFSYF.

The chain recombines TRBV7-9 with TRBJ2-3, with D hard to call. Germline lookup yields CDR1 SEHNR and CDR2 FQNEAQ (reference sequence). Trimming cost V 1 base and J 0 bases, with 11 bases left between them. CDR3 size: 16 residues. CDR3 sequence: CASSLVPGPSTDTQYF. CDR3 nucleotide sequence: TGTGCCAGCAGCTTAGTACCTGGGCCTAGCACAGATACGCAGTATTTT.

V usage is TRBV7-4 and J usage is TRBJ2-3; D gene ambiguous. Germline CDR1 and CDR2: SGHVT and SQSDAQ. V was pared by 1 base and J by 2 bases, with 7 bases between. CDR3 length: 14 amino acids. This CDR3 is CASSLEQLTDTQYF. The CDR3 coding sequence is TGTGCCAGCAGCTTAGAGCAGCTCACAGATACGCAGTATTTT.

This chain joins TRBV6-1 and TRBJ2-7; TRBD2 might be the D (5 bases). The CDR3 is made up of 15 amino acids. The germline V and J ends were trimmed by 7 bases and 5 bases, with 21 bases remaining between them. The germline gives CDR1 MNHNS, CDR2 SASEGT. The CDR3 region has the DNA TGTGCCAGCACCCGAAAGGGAGCTTTAGAGAACGAGCAGTACTTC. Its translation is CASTRKGALENEQYF.